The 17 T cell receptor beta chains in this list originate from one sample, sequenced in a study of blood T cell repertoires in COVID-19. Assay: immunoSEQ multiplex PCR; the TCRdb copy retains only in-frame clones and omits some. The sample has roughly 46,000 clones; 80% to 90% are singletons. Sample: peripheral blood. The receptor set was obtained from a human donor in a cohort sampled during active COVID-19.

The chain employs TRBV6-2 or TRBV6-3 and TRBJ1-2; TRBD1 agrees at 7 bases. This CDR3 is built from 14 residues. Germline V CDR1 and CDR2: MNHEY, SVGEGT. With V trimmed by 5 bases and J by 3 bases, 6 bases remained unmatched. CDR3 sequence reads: CASSTQGTHYGYTF. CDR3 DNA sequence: TGTGCCAGCAGTACACAGGGGACCCACTATGGCTACACCTTC.

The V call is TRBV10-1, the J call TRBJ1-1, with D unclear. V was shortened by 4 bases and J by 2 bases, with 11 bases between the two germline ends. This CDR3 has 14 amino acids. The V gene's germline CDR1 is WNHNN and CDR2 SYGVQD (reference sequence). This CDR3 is CASSGPFPNTEAFF. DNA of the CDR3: TGCGCCAGCAGTGGGCCTTTCCCAAACACTGAAGCTTTCTTT.

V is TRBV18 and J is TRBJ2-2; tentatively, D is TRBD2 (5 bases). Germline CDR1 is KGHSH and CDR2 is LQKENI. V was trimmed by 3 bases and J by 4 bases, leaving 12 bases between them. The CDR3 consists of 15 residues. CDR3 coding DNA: TGTGCCAGCTCACCCCCTGGACTTCCCACCGGGGAGCTGTTTTTT. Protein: CASSPPGLPTGELFF.

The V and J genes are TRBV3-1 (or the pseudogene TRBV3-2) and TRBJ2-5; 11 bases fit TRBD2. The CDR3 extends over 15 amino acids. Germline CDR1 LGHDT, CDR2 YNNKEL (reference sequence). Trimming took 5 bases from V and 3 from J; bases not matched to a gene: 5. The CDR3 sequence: CASSESSGGKETQYF. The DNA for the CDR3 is TGTGCCAGCAGCGAATCTAGCGGGGGGAAAGAGACCCAGTACTTC.

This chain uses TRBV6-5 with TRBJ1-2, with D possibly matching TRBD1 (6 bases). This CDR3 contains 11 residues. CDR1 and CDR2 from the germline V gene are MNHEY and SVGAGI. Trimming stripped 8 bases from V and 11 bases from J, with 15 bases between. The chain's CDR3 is CASGTGLLYTF. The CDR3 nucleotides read TGTGCCAGCGGAACAGGGTTATTGTACACCTTC.

CDR3 bases: TGTGCCATCAGCGGACGGGGGGGGGCCGACGAGCAGTACTTC. Translation: CAISGRGGADEQYF. J is TRBJ2-7 and V is TRBV10-3; 8 nucleotides match TRBD2. The length of the CDR3 is 14 residues. Trimming removed 6 bases from V and 5 bases from J; junction bases left unmatched: 9. Looked up from germline, CDR1 is ENHRY and CDR2 is SYGVKD.

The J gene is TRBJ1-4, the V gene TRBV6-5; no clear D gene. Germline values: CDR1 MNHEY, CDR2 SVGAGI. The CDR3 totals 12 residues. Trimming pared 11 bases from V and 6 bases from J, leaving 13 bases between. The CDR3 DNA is TGTGCCGGCGGTAGCGCCCATGAAAAACTGTTTTTT. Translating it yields CAGGSAHEKLFF.

The CDR3 here is CASSLPGLAGAGEPYEQYF. The CDR3 DNA reads as TGTGCCAGCAGTCTCCCGGGACTAGCGGGCGCCGGAGAGCCCTACGAGCAGTACTTC. The chain carries TRBV28 and TRBJ2-7; 12 positions match TRBD2. Trimming removed 5 bases from V and 2 bases from J; junction bases left unmatched: 16. CDR3 length: 19 residues. Germline V gives CDR1 MDHEN, CDR2 SYDVKM. The full variable domain, rest sourced from reference TRBV28 and TRBJ2-7, is DVKVTQSSRYLVKRTGEKVFLECVQDMDHENMFWYRQDPGLGLRLIYFSYDVKMKEKGDIPEGYSVSREKKERFSLILESASTNQTSMYLCASSLPGLAGAGEPYEQYFGPGTRLTVT.

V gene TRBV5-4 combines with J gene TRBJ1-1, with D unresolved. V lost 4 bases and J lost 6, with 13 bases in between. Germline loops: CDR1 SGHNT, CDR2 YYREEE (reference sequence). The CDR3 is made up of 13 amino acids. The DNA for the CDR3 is TGTGCCAGCAGCGCCGTAGGACTAGCTGAAGCTTTCTTT. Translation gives CASSAVGLAEAFF.

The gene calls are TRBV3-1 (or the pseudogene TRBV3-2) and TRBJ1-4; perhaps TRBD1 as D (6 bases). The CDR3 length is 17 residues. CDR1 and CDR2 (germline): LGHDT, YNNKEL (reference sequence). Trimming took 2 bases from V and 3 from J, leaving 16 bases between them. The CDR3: CASSQRQVEVPNEKLFF. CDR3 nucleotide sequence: TGTGCCAGCAGCCAACGACAGGTCGAGGTCCCTAATGAAAAACTGTTTTTT.

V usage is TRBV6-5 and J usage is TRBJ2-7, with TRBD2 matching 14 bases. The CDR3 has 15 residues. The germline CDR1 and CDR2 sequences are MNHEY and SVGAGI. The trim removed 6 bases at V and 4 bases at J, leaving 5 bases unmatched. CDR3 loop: CASSFGTSGSYEQYF. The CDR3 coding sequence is TGTGCCAGCAGCTTTGGGACTAGCGGGAGTTACGAGCAGTACTTC.

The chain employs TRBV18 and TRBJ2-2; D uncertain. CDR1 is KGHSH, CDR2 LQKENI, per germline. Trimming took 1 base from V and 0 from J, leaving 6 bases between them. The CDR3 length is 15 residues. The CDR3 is CASSPRTANTGELFF. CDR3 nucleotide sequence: TGTGCCAGCTCACCACGAACAGCGAACACCGGGGAGCTGTTTTTT.

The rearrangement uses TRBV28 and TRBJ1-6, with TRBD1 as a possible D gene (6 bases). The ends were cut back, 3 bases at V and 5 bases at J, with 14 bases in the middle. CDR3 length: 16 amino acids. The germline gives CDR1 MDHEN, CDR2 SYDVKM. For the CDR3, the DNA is TGTGCCAGCAGTTTCCCCTCGGGGGGCGATAATTCACCCCTCCACTTT. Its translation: CASSFPSGGDNSPLHF.

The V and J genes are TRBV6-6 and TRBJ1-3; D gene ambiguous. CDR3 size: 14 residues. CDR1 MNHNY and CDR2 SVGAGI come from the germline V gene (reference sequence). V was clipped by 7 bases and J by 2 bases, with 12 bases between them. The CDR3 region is CASTHLQTGNTIYF. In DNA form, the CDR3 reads TGTGCCAGCACCCATCTTCAGACTGGAAACACCATATATTTT.

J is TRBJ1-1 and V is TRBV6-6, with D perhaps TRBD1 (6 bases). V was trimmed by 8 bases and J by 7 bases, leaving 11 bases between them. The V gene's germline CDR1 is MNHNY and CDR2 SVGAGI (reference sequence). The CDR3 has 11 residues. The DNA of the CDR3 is TGTGCCAGCGGGGGCGGGGGTGAAGCTTTCTTT. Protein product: CASGGGGEAFF.

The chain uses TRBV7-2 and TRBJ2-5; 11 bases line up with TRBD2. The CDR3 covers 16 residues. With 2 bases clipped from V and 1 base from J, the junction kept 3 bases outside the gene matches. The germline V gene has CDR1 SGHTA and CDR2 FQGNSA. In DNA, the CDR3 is TGTGCCAGCAGCTTAACGGGGACTAGCGGCCAAGAGACCCAGTACTTC. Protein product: CASSLTGTSGQETQYF.

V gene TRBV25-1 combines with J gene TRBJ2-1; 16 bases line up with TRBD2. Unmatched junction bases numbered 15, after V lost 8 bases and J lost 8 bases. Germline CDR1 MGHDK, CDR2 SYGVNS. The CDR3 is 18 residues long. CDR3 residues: CASRPPGLAGGRNDEQFF. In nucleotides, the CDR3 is TGTGCCAGCCGACCACCGGGACTAGCGGGGGGGCGTAACGATGAGCAGTTCTTC.